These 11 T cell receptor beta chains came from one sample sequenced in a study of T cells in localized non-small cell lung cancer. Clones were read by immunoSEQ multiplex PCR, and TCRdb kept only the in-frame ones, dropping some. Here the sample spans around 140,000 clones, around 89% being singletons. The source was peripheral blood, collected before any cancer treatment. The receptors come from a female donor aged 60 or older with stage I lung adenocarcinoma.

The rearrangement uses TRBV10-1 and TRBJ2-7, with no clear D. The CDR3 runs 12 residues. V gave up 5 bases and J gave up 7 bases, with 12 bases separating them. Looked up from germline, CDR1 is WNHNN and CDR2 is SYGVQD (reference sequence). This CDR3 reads CASSSGPEEQYF. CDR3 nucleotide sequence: TGCGCCAGCAGTTCCGGACCTGAAGAGCAGTACTTC.

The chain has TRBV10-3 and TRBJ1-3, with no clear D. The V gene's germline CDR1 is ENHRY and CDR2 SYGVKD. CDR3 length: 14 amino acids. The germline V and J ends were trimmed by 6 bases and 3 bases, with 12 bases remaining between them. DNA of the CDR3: TGTGCCATCAGACCGGACTCCGTTGGAAACACCATATATTTT. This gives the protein CAIRPDSVGNTIYF.

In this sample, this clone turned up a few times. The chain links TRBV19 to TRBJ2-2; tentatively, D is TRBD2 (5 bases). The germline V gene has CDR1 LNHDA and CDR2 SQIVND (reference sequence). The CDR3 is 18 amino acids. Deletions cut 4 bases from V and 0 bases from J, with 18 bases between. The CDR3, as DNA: TGTGCCAGTAGTACCCCATCCTTAGCGAGATCGAACACCGGGGAGCTGTTTTTT. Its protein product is CASSTPSLARSNTGELFF.

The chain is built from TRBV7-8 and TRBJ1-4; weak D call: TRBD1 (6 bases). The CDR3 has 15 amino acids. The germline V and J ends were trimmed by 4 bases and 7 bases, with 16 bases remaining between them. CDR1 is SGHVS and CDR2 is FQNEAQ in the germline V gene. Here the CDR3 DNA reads TGTGCCAGCAGCTCCCGAGGGGGGGCAAGTGAAAAACTGTTTTTT. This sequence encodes CASSSRGGASEKLFF. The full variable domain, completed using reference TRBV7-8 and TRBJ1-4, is GAGVSQSPRYKVAKRGQDVALRCDPISGHVSLFWYQQALGQGPEFLTYFQNEAQLDKSGLPSDRFFAERPEGSVSTLKIQRTQQEDSAVYLCASSSRGGASEKLFFGSGTQLSVL.

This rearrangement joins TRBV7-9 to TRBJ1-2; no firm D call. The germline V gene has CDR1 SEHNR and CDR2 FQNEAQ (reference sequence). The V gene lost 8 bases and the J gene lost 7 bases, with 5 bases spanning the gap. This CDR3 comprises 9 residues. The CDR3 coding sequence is TGTGCCAGCGTAGGTGGCTACACCTTC. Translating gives CASVGGYTF.

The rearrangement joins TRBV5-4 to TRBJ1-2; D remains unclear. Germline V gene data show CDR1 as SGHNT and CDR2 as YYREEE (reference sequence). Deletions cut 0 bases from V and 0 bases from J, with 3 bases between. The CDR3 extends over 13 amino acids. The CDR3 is CASSLGTNYGYTF. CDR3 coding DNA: TGTGCCAGCAGCTTGGGGACTAACTATGGCTACACCTTC.

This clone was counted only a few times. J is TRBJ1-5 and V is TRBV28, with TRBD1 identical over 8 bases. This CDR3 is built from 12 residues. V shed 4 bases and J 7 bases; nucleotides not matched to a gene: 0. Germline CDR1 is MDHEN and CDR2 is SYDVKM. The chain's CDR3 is CASSSGGQPQHF. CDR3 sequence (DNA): TGTGCCAGCAGTTCAGGGGGCCAGCCCCAGCATTTT.

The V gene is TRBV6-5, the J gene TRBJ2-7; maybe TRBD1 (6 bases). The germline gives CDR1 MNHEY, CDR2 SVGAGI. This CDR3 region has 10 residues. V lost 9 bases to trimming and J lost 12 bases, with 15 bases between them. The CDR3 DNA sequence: TGTGCCAGTGGAACAGGGATCCGGTACTTC. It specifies CASGTGIRYF.

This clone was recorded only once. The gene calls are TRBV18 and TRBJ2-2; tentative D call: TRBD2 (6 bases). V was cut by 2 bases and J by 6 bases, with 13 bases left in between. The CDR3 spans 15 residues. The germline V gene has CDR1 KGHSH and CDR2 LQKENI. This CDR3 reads CASSPLSSESGELFF. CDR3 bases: TGTGCCAGCTCACCATTGTCTAGCGAGTCCGGGGAGCTGTTTTTT.

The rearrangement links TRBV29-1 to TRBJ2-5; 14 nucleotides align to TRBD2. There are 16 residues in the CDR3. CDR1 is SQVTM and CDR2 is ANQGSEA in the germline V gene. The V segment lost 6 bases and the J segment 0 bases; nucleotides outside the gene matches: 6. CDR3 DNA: TGCAGCGTCCTCGGACTAGCGGGAGGCAACCAAGAGACCCAGTACTTC. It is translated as CSVLGLAGGNQETQYF.

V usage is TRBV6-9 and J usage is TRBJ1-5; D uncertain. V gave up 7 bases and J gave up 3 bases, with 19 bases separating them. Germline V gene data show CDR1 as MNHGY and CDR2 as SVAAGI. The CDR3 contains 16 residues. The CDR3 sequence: CASILECGNLNQPQHF. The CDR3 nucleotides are TGTGCCAGCATTTTAGAATGCGGCAACCTCAATCAGCCCCAGCATTTT.